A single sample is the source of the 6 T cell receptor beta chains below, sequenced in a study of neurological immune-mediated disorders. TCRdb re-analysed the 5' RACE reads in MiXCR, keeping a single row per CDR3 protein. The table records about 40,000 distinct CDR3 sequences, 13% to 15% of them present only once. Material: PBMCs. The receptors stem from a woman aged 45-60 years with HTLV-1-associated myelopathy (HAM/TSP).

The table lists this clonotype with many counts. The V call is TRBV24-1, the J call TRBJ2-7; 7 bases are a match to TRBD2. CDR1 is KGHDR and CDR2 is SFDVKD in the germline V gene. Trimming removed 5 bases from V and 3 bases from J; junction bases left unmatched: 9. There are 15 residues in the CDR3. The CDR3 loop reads CATSAKGGALYEQYF. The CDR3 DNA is TGTGCCACCAGTGCCAAGGGAGGGGCCCTCTACGAGCAGTACTTC.

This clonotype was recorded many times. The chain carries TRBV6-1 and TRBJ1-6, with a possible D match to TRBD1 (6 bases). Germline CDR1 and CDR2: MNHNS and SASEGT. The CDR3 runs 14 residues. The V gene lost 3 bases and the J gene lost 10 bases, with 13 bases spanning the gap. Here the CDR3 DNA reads TGTGCCAGCAGTGAGCAGGGTGGGGGCTCACCCCTCCACTTT. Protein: CASSEQGGGSPLHF.

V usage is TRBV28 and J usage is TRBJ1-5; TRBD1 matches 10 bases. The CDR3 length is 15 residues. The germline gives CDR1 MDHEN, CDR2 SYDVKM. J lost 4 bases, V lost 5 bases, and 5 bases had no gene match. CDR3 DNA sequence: TGTGCCAGCAGTGGGACAGGGGAGGGGAATCAGCCCCAGCATTTT. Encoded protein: CASSGTGEGNQPQHF.

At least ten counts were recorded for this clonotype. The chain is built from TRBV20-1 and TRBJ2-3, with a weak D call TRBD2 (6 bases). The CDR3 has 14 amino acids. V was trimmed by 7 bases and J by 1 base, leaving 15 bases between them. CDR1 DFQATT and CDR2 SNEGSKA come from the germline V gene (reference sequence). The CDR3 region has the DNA TGCAGTGGGGGGGACTCTTTGGGCACAGATACGCAGTATTTT. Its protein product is CSGGDSLGTDTQYF.

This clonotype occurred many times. CDR3 DNA sequence: TGTGCCATCAGTGAGTCCGGGTGGGCGGCTTCACCCCTCCACTTT. Its translation is CAISESGWAASPLHF. This chain links TRBV10-3 with TRBJ1-6; D gene uncertain. The CDR3 runs to 15 residues. Trimming pared 0 bases from V and 9 bases from J, leaving 12 bases between. CDR1 is ENHRY and CDR2 is SYGVKD in the germline V gene.

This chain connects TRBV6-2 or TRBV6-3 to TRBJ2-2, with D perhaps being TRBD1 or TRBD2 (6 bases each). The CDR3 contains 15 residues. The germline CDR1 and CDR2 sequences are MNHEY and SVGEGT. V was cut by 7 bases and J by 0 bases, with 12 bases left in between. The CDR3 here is CASNAGHANTGELFF. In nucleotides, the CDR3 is TGTGCCAGCAACGCGGGACACGCGAACACCGGGGAGCTGTTTTTT.